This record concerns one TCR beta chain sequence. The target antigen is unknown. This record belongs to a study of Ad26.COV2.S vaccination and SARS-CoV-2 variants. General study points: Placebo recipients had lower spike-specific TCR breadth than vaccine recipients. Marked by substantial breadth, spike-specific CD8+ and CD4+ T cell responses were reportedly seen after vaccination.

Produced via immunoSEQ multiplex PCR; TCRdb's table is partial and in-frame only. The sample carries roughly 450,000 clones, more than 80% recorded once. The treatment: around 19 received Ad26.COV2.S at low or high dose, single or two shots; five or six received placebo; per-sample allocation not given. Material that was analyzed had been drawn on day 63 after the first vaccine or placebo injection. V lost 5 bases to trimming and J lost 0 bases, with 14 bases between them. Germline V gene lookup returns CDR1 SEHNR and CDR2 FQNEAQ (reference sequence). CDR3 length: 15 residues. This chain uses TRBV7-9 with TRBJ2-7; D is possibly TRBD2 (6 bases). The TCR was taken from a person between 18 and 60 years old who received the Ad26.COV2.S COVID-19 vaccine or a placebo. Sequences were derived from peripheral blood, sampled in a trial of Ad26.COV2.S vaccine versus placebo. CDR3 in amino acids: CASSPVTGGSYEQYF. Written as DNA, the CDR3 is TGTGCCAGCAGCCCCGTTACCGGGGGCTCCTACGAGCAGTACTTC. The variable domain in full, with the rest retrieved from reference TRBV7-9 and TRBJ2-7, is DTGVSQNPRHKITKRGQNVTFRCDPISEHNRLYWYRQTLGQGPEFLTYFQNEAQLEKSRLLSDRFSAERPKGSFSTLEIQRTEQGDSAMYLCASSPVTGGSYEQYFGPGTRLTVT.